These T cell receptor beta chains were read from a single sample in a study of breast tumors, draining lymph nodes, adjacent tissues. One entry per CDR3 protein, called by TCRdb with MiXCR from the multiplex PCR reads. The profile shows 100,000 or so distinct CDR3 sequences, 21% of them singletons. The material sequenced was axillary lymph node tissue. These receptors all stem from a female donor with breast cancer. Some clones in this sample may be carry-over from other donors' samples. Both conserved end residues are part of each CDR3. A D gene is named only where the DNA matches it firmly. Clone size is given for some rows only: seen once, a few or many times, or a class if the clone is expanded.

TRBV10-3,.,TRBJ2-3,TRBD2,CAIGSGRGVPDTQYF,TGTGCCATCGGCAGCGGGAGGGGGGTTCCAGATACGCAGTATTTT
TRBV7-9,many,TRBJ2-7,TRBD2,CASSLQRGVEQYF,TGTGCCAGCAGCTTACAGCGGGGTGTCGAGCAGTACTTC
TRBV11-2,.,TRBJ2-2,.,CASSLSGLTGELFF,TGTGCCAGCAGCTTAAGTGGTCTCACCGGGGAGCTGTTTTTT
TRBV6-1,many,TRBJ2-1,TRBD2,CASSAGSGRFGNEQFF,TGTGCCAGCAGTGCTGGTAGCGGGAGATTTGGCAATGAGCAGTTCTTC
TRBV2,many,TRBJ2-2,.,CASRVTANTGELFF,TGTGCCAGCAGGGTGACCGCTAACACCGGGGAGCTGTTTTTT
TRBV5-1,.,TRBJ2-7,TRBD1,CASSRSRDSYEQYF,TGCGCCAGCAGTAGGTCTCGGGACAGCTACGAGCAGTACTTC
TRBV6-1,.,TRBJ2-7,TRBD2,CASSPGTSGGAYSYEQYF,TGTGCCAGCAGTCCCGGGACTAGCGGGGGGGCATATTCCTACGAGCAGTACTTC
TRBV15,many,TRBJ1-5,TRBD1,CATSTDRGGGQPQHF,TGTGCCACCAGCACGGACAGGGGAGGTGGTCAGCCCCAGCATTTT
TRBV6-1,many,TRBJ2-5,.,CASSGNSQETQYF,TGTGCCAGCAGCGGTAATTCCCAAGAGACCCAGTACTTC
TRBV20-1,.,TRBJ1-3,.,CSARVARWSSGNTIYF,TGCAGTGCTAGAGTGGCCAGGTGGTCCTCTGGAAACACCATATATTTT
TRBV6-5,many,TRBJ1-5,.,CASSYSPSGQPQHF,TGTGCCAGCAGTTACTCTCCGTCAGGCCAGCCCCAGCATTTT
TRBV5-4,many,TRBJ1-5,.,CASSRDSNQPQHF,TGTGCCAGCAGCCGGGACAGCAATCAGCCCCAGCATTTT
TRBV3-1,many,TRBJ2-7,.,CASSQDGLVWEQYF,TGTGCCAGCAGCCAAGATGGCCTGGTGTGGGAGCAGTACTTC
TRBV5-5,many,TRBJ1-4,.,CASSLESAGINEKLFF,TGTGCCAGCAGCTTGGAGTCGGCGGGTATTAATGAAAAACTGTTTTTT
TRBV4-1,.,TRBJ2-2,.,CASSPGPKGTGELFF,TGCGCCAGCAGCCCCGGGCCAAAGGGCACCGGGGAGCTGTTTTTT
TRBV28,many,TRBJ1-6,.,CASMRANSYNSPLHF,TGTGCCAGTATGCGGGCCAACTCCTATAATTCACCCCTCCACTTT
TRBV12-3/TRBV12-4,many,TRBJ2-2,.,CASSLWGANTGELFF,TGTGCCAGCAGTTTGTGGGGGGCGAACACCGGGGAGCTGTTTTTT
TRBV24-1,many,TRBJ1-2,TRBD1,CATSAEQGAYGYTF,TGTGCCACCAGTGCCGAACAGGGGGCCTATGGCTACACCTTC
TRBV27,many,TRBJ2-1,TRBD2,CASSPTAGSPYNEQFF,TGTGCCAGCAGTCCCACAGCGGGATCCCCCTACAATGAGCAGTTCTTC
TRBV19,.,TRBJ2-2,.,CASSWQANTGELFF,TGTGCCAGTAGTTGGCAAGCGAACACCGGGGAGCTGTTTTTT
TRBV2,few,TRBJ1-2,.,CASSEGPGLSYGYTF,TGTGCCAGCAGTGAGGGTCCTGGCCTATCTTATGGCTACACCTTC
TRBV6-2/TRBV6-3,many,TRBJ2-1,TRBD1,CASSHGGQGYNEQFF,TGTGCCAGCAGCCACGGGGGACAGGGCTACAATGAGCAGTTCTTC
TRBV7-3,many,TRBJ2-5,.,CASSPYTRPETQYF,TGTGCCAGCAGCCCCTACACTAGGCCGGAGACCCAGTACTTC
TRBV20-1,many,TRBJ2-7,.,CSAKSGRYEQYF,TGCAGTGCTAAGTCGGGACGCTACGAGCAGTACTTC
TRBV7-3,many,TRBJ2-3,.,CASSAGVRVAPSDTQYF,TGTGCCAGCAGCGCCGGTGTTCGGGTTGCGCCCTCAGATACGCAGTATTTT
TRBV6-1,.,TRBJ2-2,.,CASSEAGQARRGELLF,TGTGCCAGCAGTGAAGCGGGCCAGGCTAGAAGGGGGGAGCTGCTTTTT
TRBV20-1,many,TRBJ2-1,.,CSALQYNEQFF,TGCAGTGCTCTACAGTACAATGAGCAGTTCTTC
TRBV4-1,many,TRBJ2-7,.,CASSRNPGGYEQYF,TGCGCCAGCAGCCGCAATCCCGGGGGCTACGAGCAGTACTTC
TRBV12-3/TRBV12-4,many,TRBJ2-5,.,CASSAQGRTQYF,TGTGCCAGCAGTGCACAGGGACGGACCCAGTACTTC
TRBV12-3/TRBV12-4,many,TRBJ2-1,TRBD2,CASSLLAGGLYNEQFF,TGTGCCAGCAGCCTACTAGCGGGAGGCCTATACAATGAGCAGTTCTTC
TRBV19,many,TRBJ1-5,TRBD1,CASSTLQGARNQPQHF,TGTGCCAGTAGTACCCTACAGGGGGCCCGCAATCAGCCCCAGCATTTT
TRBV13,many,TRBJ2-7,.,CASSLEGRAYEQYF,TGTGCCAGCAGCTTAGAGGGTAGAGCCTACGAGCAGTACTTC
TRBV28,.,TRBJ2-7,.,CASSFLLARDTYEQYF,TGTGCCAGCAGTTTTTTGTTGGCCAGGGATACCTACGAGCAGTACTTC
TRBV19,many,TRBJ2-5,.,CASSSRLLETQYF,TGTGCCAGTAGTTCTAGGTTGCTCGAGACCCAGTACTTC
TRBV6-6,many,TRBJ1-6,.,CASRADNSPLHF,TGTGCCAGCCGGGCCGACAATTCACCCCTCCACTTT
TRBV30,.,TRBJ2-7,TRBD1,CARSIGRGQGEQYF,TGTGCCCGGAGTATAGGAAGGGGGCAAGGCGAGCAGTATTTC
TRBV7-8,many,TRBJ2-2,TRBD2,CASSTVAGSYTGELFF,TGTGCCAGCAGCACAGTAGCGGGAAGCTACACCGGGGAGCTGTTTTTT
TRBV6-7,many,TRBJ1-2,.,CASSLGQSGYTF,TGTGCCAGCAGCCTCGGGCAGAGTGGCTACACCTTC
TRBV7-9,many,TRBJ2-2,TRBD2,CASSPPTSGRPHTGELFF,TGTGCCAGCAGCCCCCCGACTAGCGGGAGGCCACACACCGGGGAGCTGTTTTTT
TRBV11-2,many,TRBJ2-1,.,CASSLQGSYNEQFF,TGTGCCAGCAGCCTACAGGGCTCCTACAATGAGCAGTTCTTC
TRBV5-1,many,TRBJ1-6,.,CASSVKGSSSYNSPLHF,TGCGCCAGCAGCGTAAAGGGATCGAGCTCCTATAATTCACCCCTCCACTTT
TRBV27,.,TRBJ2-1,.,CASSSSGTGLNYNEQFF,TGTGCCAGCAGTTCCTCCGGGACGGGGCTAAACTACAATGAGCAGTTCTTC
TRBV30,many,TRBJ1-6,.,CARSVVLSNSPLHF,TGTGCTCGCTCAGTCGTCCTTTCCAATTCACCCCTCCACTTT
TRBV11-2,many,TRBJ1-6,TRBD1,CASSHPGGASPLHF,TGTGCCAGCAGCCATCCAGGGGGAGCTTCACCCCTCCACTTT
TRBV12-3/TRBV12-4,many,TRBJ2-7,.,CASSELYEQYF,TGTGCCAGCAGTGAGTTATACGAGCAGTACTTC
TRBV25-1,many,TRBJ1-4,TRBD1,CASSTRQGSREKLFF,TGTGCCAGCAGTACCCGACAGGGCTCTCGAGAAAAACTGTTTTTT
TRBV29-1,many,TRBJ1-2,.,CSPRPRGYTF,TGCAGCCCACGACCCCGAGGATACACCTTC
TRBV6-6,many,TRBJ2-5,TRBD1,CASSRKTGVETQYF,TGTGCCAGCAGTCGCAAGACAGGGGTCGAGACCCAGTACTTC
TRBV7-9,many,TRBJ2-2,TRBD1,CASSLGTGSGELFF,TGTGCCAGCAGCTTAGGGACAGGGTCCGGGGAGCTGTTTTTT
TRBV6-6,many,TRBJ2-3,TRBD1,CASKDRAADTQYF,TGTGCCAGCAAAGACAGGGCGGCAGATACGCAGTATTTT
TRBV11-2,many,TRBJ2-5,.,CASSVRSGLDQQTQYF,TGTGCCAGCAGCGTCCGGTCCGGGTTGGACCAGCAGACCCAGTACTTC
TRBV29-1,many,TRBJ2-7,.,CSVLQGSYSYEQYF,TGCAGCGTCCTGCAGGGCAGCTATTCTTACGAGCAGTACTTC